What follows are 16 T cell receptor beta chains derived from one specimen sequenced in a study of identical twins. TCRdb itself ran the 5' RACE reads through MiXCR, one entry per CDR3 protein. The sample yields fewer than 900,000 distinct CDR3 sequences, 15% to 20% seen once. A further study also used this sample, focusing on T cells expressing NK-cell markers.

The sequencing input was PBMCs. These receptors were collected from a woman under 30 in good health.

This clonotype was observed a few times. The genes are TRBV12-3 or TRBV12-4 and TRBJ2-1, with a possible D match to TRBD2 (6 bases). V lost 6 bases and J lost 13, with 10 bases in between. The CDR3 covers 10 residues. CDR3 DNA: TGTGCCAGCAGCGGACTAAGTCAGTTCTTC. It is translated as CASSGLSQFF.

This clonotype was observed a few times. The chain couples TRBV25-1 to TRBJ2-3; 9 bases are shared with TRBD2. The CDR3 is 17 residues long. Trimming at V came to 5 bases and at J to 1 base, leaving 10 bases not matched to a gene. Germline CDR1 reads MGHDK; CDR2 reads SYGVNS. For the CDR3, the DNA is TGTGCCAGCAGTCAGCGGCTAGCGGGGCACCGCACAGATACGCAGTATTTT. Its protein is CASSQRLAGHRTDTQYF.

V is TRBV6-5 and J is TRBJ2-7; 12 nucleotides agree with TRBD1. This CDR3 spans 16 amino acids. The ends lost 2 bases at V and 3 bases at J; junction bases unmatched: 5. In germline, CDR1 is MNHEY, CDR2 SVGAGI. CDR3 in DNA: TGTGCCAGCAGTTACGGGACAGGGGGCTTCGTCTACGAGCAGTACTTC. Translation: CASSYGTGGFVYEQYF.

In its sample, this clonotype was seen once. The chain combines TRBV18 with TRBJ2-3; D possibly corresponds to TRBD1 (5 bases). The CDR3 totals 17 residues. V lost 0 bases and J lost 0, with 13 bases in between. The germline V gene has CDR1 KGHSH and CDR2 LQKENI. The CDR3 DNA reads TGTGCCAGCTCACCACCGGCCACCCAGGGTAGCACAGATACGCAGTATTTT. Its translation: CASSPPATQGSTDTQYF.

The rearrangement uses TRBV9 and TRBJ2-1; 9 positions agree with TRBD2. Looked up from germline, CDR1 is SGDLS and CDR2 is YYNGEE. The CDR3 runs to 16 residues. The trim removed 1 base at V and 3 bases at J, leaving 5 bases unmatched. The CDR3 coding sequence is TGTGCCAGCAGCGTAAGAGAAGCGGGGGGCTACAATGAGCAGTTCTTC. Translated: CASSVREAGGYNEQFF.

The CDR3 DNA reads as TGTGCCAGCAGTGAAGGGGGCAGGGTAAACGAGCAGTACTTC. Its translation is CASSEGGRVNEQYF. The V call is TRBV6-1, the J call TRBJ2-7, with D perhaps TRBD1 (5 bases). The germline V gene encodes CDR1 MNHNS and CDR2 SASEGT. The V and J ends lost 1 base and 5 bases respectively, with 12 bases between them. The CDR3 has 14 residues.

The chain combines TRBV5-1 with TRBJ2-3, with D perhaps TRBD2 (6 bases). Trimming cost V 7 bases and J 6 bases, with 18 bases left between them. This CDR3 comprises 14 residues. The germline gives CDR1 SGHRS, CDR2 YFSETQ. CDR3 residues: CASSQPSSVDTQYF. The CDR3, as DNA: TGCGCCAGCTCTCAACCCTCTAGCGTCGATACGCAGTATTTT. Full variable domain (missing parts from reference TRBV5-1 and TRBJ2-3): KAGVTQTPRYLIKTRGQQVTLSCSPISGHRSVSWYQQTPGQGLQFLFEYFSETQRNKGNFPGRFSGRQFSNSRSEMNVSTLELGDSALYLCASSQPSSVDTQYFGPGTRLTVL.

The chain carries TRBV7-2 and TRBJ1-4; no clear D. The CDR3 spans 12 residues. Germline lookup yields CDR1 SGHTA and CDR2 FQGNSA. The V and J ends lost 0 bases and 14 bases respectively, with 10 bases between them. CDR3 DNA: TGTGCCAGCAGCTTAGCGCACGGGCATCTGTTTTTT. It is translated as CASSLAHGHLFF.

The chain has TRBV7-9 and TRBJ2-7, with D tentatively TRBD1 or TRBD2 (5 bases each). This CDR3 has 14 residues. V lost 5 bases to trimming and J lost 4 bases, with 15 bases between them. Germline CDR1 is SEHNR and CDR2 is FQNEAQ (reference sequence). CDR3 coding DNA: TGTGCCAGCAGCGAACTAAGGGACGCGTACGAGCAGTACTTC. Translated: CASSELRDAYEQYF.

The sample holds many counts of this clonotype. The J gene is TRBJ2-2, the V gene TRBV2; 9 bases are a match to TRBD1. The CDR3 is 14 amino acids. Per germline, CDR1 SNHLY and CDR2 FYNNEI. The trim removed 6 bases at V and 3 bases at J, leaving 2 bases unmatched. The CDR3: CASRDRGYTGELFF. CDR3 DNA sequence: TGTGCCAGCAGGGACAGGGGTTACACCGGGGAGCTGTTTTTT. The variable domain in full, completed from reference TRBV2 and TRBJ2-2, reads EPEVTQTPSHQVTQMGQEVILRCVPISNHLYFYWYRQILGQKVEFLVSFYNNEISEKSEIFDDQFSVERPDGSNFTLKIRSTKLEDSAMYFCASRDRGYTGELFFGEGSRLTVL.

This clonotype was detected many times. The chain couples TRBV20-1 to TRBJ2-5, with 9 bases fitting TRBD2. In germline, CDR1 is DFQATT, CDR2 SNEGSKA (reference sequence). Trimming took 5 bases from V and 2 from J; bases not matched to a gene: 9. The CDR3 has 15 amino acids. Here the CDR3 reads CSAVRGGGGQETQYF. The CDR3 DNA reads TGCAGTGCTGTCCGAGGCGGGGGGGGACAAGAGACCCAGTACTTC.

The V gene is TRBV18, the J gene TRBJ2-1, with a weak D call TRBD1 (6 bases). Per germline, CDR1 KGHSH and CDR2 LQKENI. The CDR3 contains 16 residues. V was shortened by 1 base and J by 4 bases, with 14 bases between the two germline ends. The CDR3: CASSPLSGAIYNEQFF. The CDR3, as DNA: TGTGCCAGCTCACCACTATCAGGGGCTATTTACAATGAGCAGTTCTTC.

V and J are TRBV5-1 and TRBJ2-1; the D gene is possibly TRBD2 (6 bases). Trimming took 5 bases from V and 2 from J, leaving 11 bases between them. The V gene's germline CDR1 is SGHRS and CDR2 YFSETQ. The CDR3 is made up of 14 amino acids. The CDR3 region has the DNA TGCGCCAGCAGACGGGAGATAACCTACAATGAGCAGTTCTTC. This sequence encodes CASRREITYNEQFF.

This sequence joins TRBV10-2 and TRBJ1-2, with 9 bases lining up with TRBD1. The V gene's germline CDR1 is WSHSY and CDR2 SAAADI. The length of the CDR3 is 16 residues. J gave up 4 bases and V 3 bases, and 9 bases lay outside the gene matches. The CDR3 DNA is TGCGCCAGCAGTGATGGGGGACAGGGTTCTTTCTATGGCTACACCTTC. Its protein is CASSDGGQGSFYGYTF.

The sample holds a few counts of this clonotype. The chain employs TRBV5-1 and TRBJ2-6, with a possible D match to TRBD1 (6 bases). The CDR3 has 17 residues. Germline values: CDR1 SGHRS, CDR2 YFSETQ. With 5 bases removed from V and 0 bases from J, the gap between germline ends came to 15 bases. In DNA form, the CDR3 reads TGCGCCAGCAGGGCCGGGACAATCCTCTCTGGGGCCAACGTCCTGACTTTC. This codes for CASRAGTILSGANVLTF.

This chain uses TRBV9 with TRBJ2-3; D perhaps matches TRBD1 (6 bases). The CDR3 has 18 amino acids. V shed 4 bases and J shed 1 base, with 22 bases lying between them. The germline V gene has CDR1 SGDLS and CDR2 YYNGEE. The CDR3 nucleotides are TGTGCCAGCAGCCCAACTCCCGGCACAGGGTGGGGCACAGATACGCAGTATTTT. Translation: CASSPTPGTGWGTDTQYF.